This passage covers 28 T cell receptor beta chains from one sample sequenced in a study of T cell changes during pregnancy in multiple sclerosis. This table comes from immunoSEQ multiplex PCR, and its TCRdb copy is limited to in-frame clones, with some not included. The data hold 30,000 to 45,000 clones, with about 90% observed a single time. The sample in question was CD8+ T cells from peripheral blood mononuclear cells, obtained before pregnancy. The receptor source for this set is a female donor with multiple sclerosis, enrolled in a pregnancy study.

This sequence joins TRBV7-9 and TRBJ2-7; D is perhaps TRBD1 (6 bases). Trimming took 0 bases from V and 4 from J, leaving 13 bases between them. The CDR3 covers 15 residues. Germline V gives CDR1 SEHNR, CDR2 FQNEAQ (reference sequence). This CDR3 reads CASSLAPGTQYEQYF. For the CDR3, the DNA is TGTGCCAGCAGCTTAGCCCCCGGGACACAGTACGAGCAGTACTTC.

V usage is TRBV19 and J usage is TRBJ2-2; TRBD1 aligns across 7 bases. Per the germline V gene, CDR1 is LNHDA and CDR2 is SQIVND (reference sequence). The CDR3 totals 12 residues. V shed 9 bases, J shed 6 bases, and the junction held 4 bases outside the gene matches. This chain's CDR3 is CASGTVAGELFF. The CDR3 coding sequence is TGTGCCAGCGGGACAGTCGCCGGGGAGCTGTTTTTT.

The CDR3 DNA follows: TGTGCCAGCAGCCCACGAGACAGGGTCCGATTCTTC. This sequence encodes CASSPRDRVRFF. V usage is TRBV9 and J usage is TRBJ2-1, with 7 nucleotides matching TRBD1. Germline V gene sequence: CDR1 SGDLS, CDR2 YYNGEE. The trim removed 4 bases at V and 16 bases at J, leaving 11 bases unmatched. The CDR3 totals 12 residues.

CDR3 nucleotides: TGTGCCAGCAGTTATCCCTCCACTAGACCGACTGGGACCCAGTACTTC. This translates into CASSYPSTRPTGTQYF. V is TRBV28 and J is TRBJ2-5; possible D gene TRBD2, 5 bases. The CDR3 is made up of 16 amino acids. V lost 4 bases, J lost 7 bases, and 22 bases lay in between. Germline-derived CDR1 and CDR2 are MDHEN and SYDVKM.

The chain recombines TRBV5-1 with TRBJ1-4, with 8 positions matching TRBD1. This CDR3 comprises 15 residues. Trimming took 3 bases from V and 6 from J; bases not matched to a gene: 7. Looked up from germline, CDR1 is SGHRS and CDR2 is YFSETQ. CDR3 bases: TGCGCCAGCAGCTCGGGATCAGGGGGCGATGAAAAACTGTTTTTT. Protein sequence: CASSSGSGGDEKLFF.

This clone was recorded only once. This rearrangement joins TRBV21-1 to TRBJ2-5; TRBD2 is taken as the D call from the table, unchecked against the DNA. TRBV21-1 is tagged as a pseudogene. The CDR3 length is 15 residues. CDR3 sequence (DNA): TGTGCGCAGGGACTAGCGCACCCTCTTGTGAAGACCCAGTACTTC. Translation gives CAQGLAHPLVKTQYF.

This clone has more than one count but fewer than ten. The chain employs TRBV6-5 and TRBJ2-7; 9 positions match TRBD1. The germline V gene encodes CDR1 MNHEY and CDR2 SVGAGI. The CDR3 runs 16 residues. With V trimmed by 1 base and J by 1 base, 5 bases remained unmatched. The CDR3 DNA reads TGTGCCAGCAGTTACTTGGGGACAGGGAAGTCCTACGAGCAGTACTTC. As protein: CASSYLGTGKSYEQYF.

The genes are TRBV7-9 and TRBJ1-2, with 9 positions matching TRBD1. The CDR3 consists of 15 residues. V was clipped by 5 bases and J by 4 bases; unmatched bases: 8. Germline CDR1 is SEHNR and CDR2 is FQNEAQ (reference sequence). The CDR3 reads CASSAGTGSPYGYTF. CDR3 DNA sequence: TGTGCCAGCAGCGCAGGGACAGGGTCTCCCTATGGCTACACCTTC.

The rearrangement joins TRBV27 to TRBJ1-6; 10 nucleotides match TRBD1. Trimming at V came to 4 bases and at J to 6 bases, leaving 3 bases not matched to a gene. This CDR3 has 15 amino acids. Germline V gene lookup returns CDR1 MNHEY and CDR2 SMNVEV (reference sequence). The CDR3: CASSSRTGGNSPLHF. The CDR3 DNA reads TGTGCCAGCAGTTCCCGGACAGGGGGTAATTCACCCCTCCACTTT.

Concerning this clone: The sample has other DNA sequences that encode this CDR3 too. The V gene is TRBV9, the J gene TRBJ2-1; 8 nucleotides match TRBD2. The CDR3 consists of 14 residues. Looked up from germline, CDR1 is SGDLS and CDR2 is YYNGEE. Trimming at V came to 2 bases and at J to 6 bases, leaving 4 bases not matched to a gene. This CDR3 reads CASSVGGGSNEQFF. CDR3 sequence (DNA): TGTGCCAGCAGCGTTGGCGGGGGGAGCAATGAGCAGTTCTTC.

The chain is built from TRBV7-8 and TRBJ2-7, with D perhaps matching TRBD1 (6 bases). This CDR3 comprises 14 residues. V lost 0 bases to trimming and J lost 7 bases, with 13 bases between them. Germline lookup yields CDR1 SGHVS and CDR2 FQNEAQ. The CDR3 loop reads CASSLAAGAEEQYF. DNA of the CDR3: TGTGCCAGCAGCTTAGCGGCAGGGGCCGAGGAGCAGTACTTC.

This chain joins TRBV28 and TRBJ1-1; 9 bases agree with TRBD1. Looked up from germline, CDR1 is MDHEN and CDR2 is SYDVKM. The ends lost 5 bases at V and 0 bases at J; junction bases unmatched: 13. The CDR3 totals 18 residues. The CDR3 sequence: CASSIPQGALGMNTEAFF. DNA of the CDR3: TGTGCCAGCAGTATCCCACAGGGGGCGCTTGGTATGAACACTGAAGCTTTCTTT.

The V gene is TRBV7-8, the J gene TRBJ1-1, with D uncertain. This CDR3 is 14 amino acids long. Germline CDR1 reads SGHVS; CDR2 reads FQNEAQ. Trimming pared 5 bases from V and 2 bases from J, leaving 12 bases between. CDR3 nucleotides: TGTGCCAGCAGCCGAGCGGGGAAAAACACTGAAGCTTTCTTT. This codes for CASSRAGKNTEAFF.

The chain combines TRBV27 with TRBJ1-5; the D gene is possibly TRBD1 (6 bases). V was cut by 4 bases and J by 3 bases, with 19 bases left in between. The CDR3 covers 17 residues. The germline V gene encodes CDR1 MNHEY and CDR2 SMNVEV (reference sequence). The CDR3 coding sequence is TGTGCCAGCAGTTCCTTCCAAACAGGGAAGGTCAATCAGCCCCAGCATTTT. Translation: CASSSFQTGKVNQPQHF.

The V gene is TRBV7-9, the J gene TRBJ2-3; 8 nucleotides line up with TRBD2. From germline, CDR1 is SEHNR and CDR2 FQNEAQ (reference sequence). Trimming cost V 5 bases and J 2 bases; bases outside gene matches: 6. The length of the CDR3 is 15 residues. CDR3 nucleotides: TGTGCCAGCAGCCCGACGACTAGCGACACAGATACGCAGTATTTT. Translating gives CASSPTTSDTDTQYF.

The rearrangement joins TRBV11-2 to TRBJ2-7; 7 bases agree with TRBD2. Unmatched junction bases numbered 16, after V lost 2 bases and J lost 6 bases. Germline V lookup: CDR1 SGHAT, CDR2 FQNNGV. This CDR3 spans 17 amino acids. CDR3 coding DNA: TGTGCCAGCAGCTTATGGGGGGGACTCGGGCGGAGTCGCGAGCAGTACTTC. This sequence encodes CASSLWGGLGRSREQYF.

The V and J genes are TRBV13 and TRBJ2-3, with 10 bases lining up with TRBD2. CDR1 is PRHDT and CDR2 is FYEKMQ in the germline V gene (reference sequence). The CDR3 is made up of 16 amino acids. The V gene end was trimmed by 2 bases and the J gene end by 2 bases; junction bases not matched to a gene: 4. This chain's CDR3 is CASSLRTSGPTDTQYF. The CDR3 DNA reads TGTGCCAGCAGCTTAAGGACTAGCGGTCCCACAGATACGCAGTATTTT.

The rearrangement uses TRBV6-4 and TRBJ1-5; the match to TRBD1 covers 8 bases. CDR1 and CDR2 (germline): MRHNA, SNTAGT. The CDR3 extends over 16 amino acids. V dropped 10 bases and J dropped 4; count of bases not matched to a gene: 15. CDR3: CATRYRDRFSNQPQHF. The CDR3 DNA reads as TGTGCCACCCGATACCGGGACAGGTTTTCGAATCAGCCCCAGCATTTT.

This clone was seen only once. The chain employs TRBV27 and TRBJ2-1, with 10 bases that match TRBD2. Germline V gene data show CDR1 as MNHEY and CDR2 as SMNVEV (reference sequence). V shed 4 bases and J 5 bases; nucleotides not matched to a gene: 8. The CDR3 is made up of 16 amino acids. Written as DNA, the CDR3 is TGTGCCAGCAGTTACCGCCAAGCGGGAGGGAACAATGAGCAGTTCTTC. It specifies CASSYRQAGGNNEQFF.

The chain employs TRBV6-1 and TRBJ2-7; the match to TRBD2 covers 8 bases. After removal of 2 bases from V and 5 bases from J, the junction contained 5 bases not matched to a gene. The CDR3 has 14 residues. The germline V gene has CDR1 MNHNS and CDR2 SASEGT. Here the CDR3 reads CASSEREGWNEQYF. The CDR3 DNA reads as TGTGCCAGCAGTGAACGGGAGGGGTGGAACGAGCAGTACTTC.

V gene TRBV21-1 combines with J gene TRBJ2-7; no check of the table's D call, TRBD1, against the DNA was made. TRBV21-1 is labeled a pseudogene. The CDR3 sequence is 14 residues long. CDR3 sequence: CASSKVARAYEQYF. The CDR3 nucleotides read TGTGCCAGCAGCAAAGTAGCCAGGGCCTACGAGCAGTACTTC.

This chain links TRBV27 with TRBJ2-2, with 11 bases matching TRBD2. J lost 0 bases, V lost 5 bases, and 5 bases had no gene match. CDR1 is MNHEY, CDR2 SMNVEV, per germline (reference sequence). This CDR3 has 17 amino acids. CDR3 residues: CASSAGTSGTNTGELFF. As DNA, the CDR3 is TGTGCCAGCAGTGCAGGGACTAGCGGAACGAACACCGGGGAGCTGTTTTTT.

The CDR3 region has the DNA TGTGCCAGCAGCTTAGAGGGGCGCGGCTATGGCTACACCTTC. Translating gives CASSLEGRGYGYTF. This chain connects TRBV7-9 to TRBJ1-2; a weak D match, TRBD1 (5 bases). V was cut by 1 base and J by 4 bases, with 10 bases left in between. Germline CDR1 and CDR2: SEHNR and FQNEAQ (reference sequence). CDR3 length: 14 residues.

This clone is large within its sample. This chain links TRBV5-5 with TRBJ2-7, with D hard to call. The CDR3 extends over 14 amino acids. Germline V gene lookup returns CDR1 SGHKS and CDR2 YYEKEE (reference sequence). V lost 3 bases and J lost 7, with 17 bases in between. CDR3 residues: CASSSGFHPREQYF. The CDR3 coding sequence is TGTGCCAGCAGCTCCGGGTTCCATCCTCGGGAGCAGTACTTC.

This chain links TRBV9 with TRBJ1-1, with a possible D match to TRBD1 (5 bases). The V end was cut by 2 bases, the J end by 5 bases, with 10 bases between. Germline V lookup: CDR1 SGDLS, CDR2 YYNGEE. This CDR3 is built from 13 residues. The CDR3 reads CASSVGGRTEAFF. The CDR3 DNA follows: TGTGCCAGCAGCGTCGGGGGACGGACTGAAGCTTTCTTT. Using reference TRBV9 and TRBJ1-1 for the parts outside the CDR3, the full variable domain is DSGVTQTPKHLITATGQRVTLRCSPRSGDLSVYWYQQSLDQGLQFLIQYYNGEERAKGNILERFSAQQFPDLHSELNLSSLELGDSALYFCASSVGGRTEAFFGQGTRLTVV.

In DNA, the CDR3 is TGTGCCAGCAGACAGGGACAGGGAAACAATGAGCAGTTCTTC. It encodes CASRQGQGNNEQFF. This chain joins TRBV2 and TRBJ2-1; 9 positions match TRBD1. The CDR3 is made up of 14 amino acids. Germline V CDR1 and CDR2: SNHLY, FYNNEI. The ends lost 6 bases at V and 5 bases at J; junction bases unmatched: 5.

The CDR3 loop reads CASSVASGTVYEQYF. CDR3 DNA sequence: TGTGCCAGCAGCGTAGCCTCCGGGACAGTATACGAGCAGTACTTC. The J gene is TRBJ2-7, the V gene TRBV9; 7 nucleotides agree with TRBD1. The CDR3 runs 15 residues. Germline CDR1 is SGDLS and CDR2 is YYNGEE. Trimming took 0 bases from V and 4 from J; bases not matched to a gene: 7.

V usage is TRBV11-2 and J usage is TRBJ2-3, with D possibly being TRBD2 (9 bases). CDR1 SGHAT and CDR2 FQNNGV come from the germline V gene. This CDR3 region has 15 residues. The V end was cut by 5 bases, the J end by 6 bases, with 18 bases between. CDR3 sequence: CASSQGAGGADTQYF. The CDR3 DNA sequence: TGTGCCAGCAGCCAGGGGGCGGGGGGGGCGGATACGCAGTATTTT.